The TCR beta chain under discussion was sequenced for a study of T cells of healthy individuals. TCRdb ran MiXCR on the 5' RACE reads and lists one entry per CDR3 protein. The data contain 100,000 or so distinct CDR3 sequences, roughly 18% of them singletons. V lost 0 bases, J lost 1 base, and 8 bases stayed unmatched. This CDR3 is 16 amino acids long. The germline V gene has CDR1 DFQATT and CDR2 SNEGSKA (reference sequence). This clonotype was observed many times. This sequence originates from a human donor in good health. The chain is built from TRBV20-1 and TRBJ2-7; 8 positions agree with TRBD1. The CDR3 DNA is TGCAGTGCTAGAGATCGGGTGACAGGGGAATCCTACGAGCAGTACTTC. Translation gives CSARDRVTGESYEQYF.